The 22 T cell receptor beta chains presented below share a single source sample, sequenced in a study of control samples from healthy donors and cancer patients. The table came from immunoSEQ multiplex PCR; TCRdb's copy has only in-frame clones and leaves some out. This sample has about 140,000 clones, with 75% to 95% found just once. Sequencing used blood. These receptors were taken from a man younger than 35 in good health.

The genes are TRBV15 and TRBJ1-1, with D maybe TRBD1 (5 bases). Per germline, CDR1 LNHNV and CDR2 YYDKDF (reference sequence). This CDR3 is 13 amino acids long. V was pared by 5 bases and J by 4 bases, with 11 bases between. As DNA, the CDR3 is TGTGCCACCAGCCTATGGGACGGCACTGAAGCTTTCTTT. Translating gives CATSLWDGTEAFF. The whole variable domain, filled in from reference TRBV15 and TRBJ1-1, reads DAMVIQNPRYQVTQFGKPVTLSCSQTLNHNVMYWYQQKSSQAPKLLFHYYDKDFNNEADTPDNFQSRRPNTSFCFLDIRSPGLGDTAMYLCATSLWDGTEAFFGQGTRLTVV.

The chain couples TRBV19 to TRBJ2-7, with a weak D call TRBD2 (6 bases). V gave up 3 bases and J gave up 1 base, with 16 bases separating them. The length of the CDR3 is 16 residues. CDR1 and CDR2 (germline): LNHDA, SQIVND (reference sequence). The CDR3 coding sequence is TGTGCCAGTAGTATCGGTAGGGAGGCAGGATCCTACGAGCAGTACTTC. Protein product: CASSIGREAGSYEQYF.

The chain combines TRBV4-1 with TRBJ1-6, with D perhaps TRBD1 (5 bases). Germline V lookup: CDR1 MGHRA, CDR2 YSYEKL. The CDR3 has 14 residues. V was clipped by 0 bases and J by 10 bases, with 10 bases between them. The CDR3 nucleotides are TGCGCCAGCAGCCAAGAGGGGGAGGGGTCACCCCTCCACTTT. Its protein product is CASSQEGEGSPLHF.

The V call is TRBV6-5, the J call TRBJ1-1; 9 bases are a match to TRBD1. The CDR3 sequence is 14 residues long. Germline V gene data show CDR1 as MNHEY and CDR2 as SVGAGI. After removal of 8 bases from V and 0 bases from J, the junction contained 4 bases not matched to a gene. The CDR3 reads CASGQGNLNTEAFF. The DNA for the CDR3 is TGTGCCAGCGGACAGGGGAACTTGAACACTGAAGCTTTCTTT.

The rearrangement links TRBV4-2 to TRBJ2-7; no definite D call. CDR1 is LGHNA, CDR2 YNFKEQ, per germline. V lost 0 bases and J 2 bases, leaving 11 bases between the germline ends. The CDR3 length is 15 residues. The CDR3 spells CASSQEWADTYEQYF. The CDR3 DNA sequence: TGTGCCAGCAGCCAAGAGTGGGCGGATACCTACGAGCAGTACTTC.

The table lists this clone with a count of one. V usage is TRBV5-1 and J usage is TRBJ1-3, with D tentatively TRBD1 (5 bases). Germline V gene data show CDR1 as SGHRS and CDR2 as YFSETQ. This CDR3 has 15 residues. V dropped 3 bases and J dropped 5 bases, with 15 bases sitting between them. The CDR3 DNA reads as TGCGCCAGCAGCTGGGGAATGCAGGGCAGAAACACCATATATTTT. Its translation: CASSWGMQGRNTIYF.

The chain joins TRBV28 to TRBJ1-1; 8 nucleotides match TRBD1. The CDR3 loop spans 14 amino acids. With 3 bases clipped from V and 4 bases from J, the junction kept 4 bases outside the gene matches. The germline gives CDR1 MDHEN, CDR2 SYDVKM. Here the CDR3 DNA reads TGTGCCAGCAGTTTTTCCAGGGGGCTCACTGAAGCTTTCTTT. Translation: CASSFSRGLTEAFF.

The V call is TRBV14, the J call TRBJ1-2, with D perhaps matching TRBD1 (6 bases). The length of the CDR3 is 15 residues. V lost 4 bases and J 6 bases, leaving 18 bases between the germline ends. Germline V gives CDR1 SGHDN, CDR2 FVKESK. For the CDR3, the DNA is TGTGCCAGCAGCCCCGCGGTGAGGGGGATGGATGGCTACACCTTC. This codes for CASSPAVRGMDGYTF.

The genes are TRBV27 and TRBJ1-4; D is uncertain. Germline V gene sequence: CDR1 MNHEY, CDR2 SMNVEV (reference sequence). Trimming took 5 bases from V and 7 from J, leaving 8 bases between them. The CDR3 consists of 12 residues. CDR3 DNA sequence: TGTGCCAGCAGTCACTTGGGTGAAAAACTGTTTTTT. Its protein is CASSHLGEKLFF.

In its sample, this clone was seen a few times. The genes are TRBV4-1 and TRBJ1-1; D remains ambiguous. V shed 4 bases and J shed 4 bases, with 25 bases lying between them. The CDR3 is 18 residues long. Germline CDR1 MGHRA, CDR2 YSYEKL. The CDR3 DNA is TGCGCCAGCAGCCCAAGCCTAAGGAGGGATGGGATGGTCACTGAAGCTTTCTTT. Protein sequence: CASSPSLRRDGMVTEAFF.

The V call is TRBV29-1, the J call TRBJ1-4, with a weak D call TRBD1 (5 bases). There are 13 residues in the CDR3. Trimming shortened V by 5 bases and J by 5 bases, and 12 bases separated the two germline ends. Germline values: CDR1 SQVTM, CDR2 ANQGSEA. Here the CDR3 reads CSVLRGVNEKLFF. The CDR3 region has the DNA TGCAGCGTTCTCCGAGGGGTGAATGAAAAACTGTTTTTT.

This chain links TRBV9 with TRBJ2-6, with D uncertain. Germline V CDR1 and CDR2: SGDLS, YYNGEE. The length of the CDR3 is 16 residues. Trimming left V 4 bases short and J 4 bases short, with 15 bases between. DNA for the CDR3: TGTGCCAGCAGCTCACTCTCCTTGGCCGGGGCCAACGTCCTGACTTTC. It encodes CASSSLSLAGANVLTF.

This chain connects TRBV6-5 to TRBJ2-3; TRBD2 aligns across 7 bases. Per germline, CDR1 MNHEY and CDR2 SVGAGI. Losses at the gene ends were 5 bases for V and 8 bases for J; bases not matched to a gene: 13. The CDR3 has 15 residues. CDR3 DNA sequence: TGTGCCAGCAGTAGCGGGGAGGACTATGGGGTTACGCAGTATTTT. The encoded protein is CASSSGEDYGVTQYF.

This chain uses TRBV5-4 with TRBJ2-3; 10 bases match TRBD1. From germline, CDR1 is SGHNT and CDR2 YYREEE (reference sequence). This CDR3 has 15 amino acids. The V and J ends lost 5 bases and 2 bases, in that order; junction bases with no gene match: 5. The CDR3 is CASRKDRGLTDTQYF. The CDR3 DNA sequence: TGTGCCAGCAGGAAAGACAGGGGGCTCACAGATACGCAGTATTTT. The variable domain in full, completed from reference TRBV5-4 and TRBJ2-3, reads ETGVTQSPTHLIKTRGQQVTLRCSSQSGHNTVSWYQQALGQGPQFIFQYYREEENGRGNFPPRFSGLQFPNYSSELNVNALELDDSALYLCASRKDRGLTDTQYFGPGTRLTVL.

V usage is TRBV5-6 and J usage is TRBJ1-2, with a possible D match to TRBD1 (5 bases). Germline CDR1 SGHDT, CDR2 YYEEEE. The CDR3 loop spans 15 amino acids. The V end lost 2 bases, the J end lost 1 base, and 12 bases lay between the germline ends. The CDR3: CASSLIGAGNYGYTF. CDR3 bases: TGTGCCAGCAGCTTAATAGGGGCTGGTAACTATGGCTACACCTTC.

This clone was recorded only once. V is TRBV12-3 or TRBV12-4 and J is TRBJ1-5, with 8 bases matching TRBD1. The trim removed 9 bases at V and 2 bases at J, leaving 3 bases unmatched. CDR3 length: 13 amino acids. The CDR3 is CASAQGGNQPQHF. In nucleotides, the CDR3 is TGTGCCAGTGCACAGGGGGGCAATCAGCCCCAGCATTTT.

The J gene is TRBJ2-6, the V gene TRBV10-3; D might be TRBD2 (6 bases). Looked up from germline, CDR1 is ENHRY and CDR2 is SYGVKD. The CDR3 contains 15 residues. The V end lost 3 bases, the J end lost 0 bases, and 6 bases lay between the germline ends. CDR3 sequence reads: CAISDGGSGANVLTF. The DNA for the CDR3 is TGTGCCATCAGTGACGGGGGCTCTGGGGCCAACGTCCTGACTTTC.

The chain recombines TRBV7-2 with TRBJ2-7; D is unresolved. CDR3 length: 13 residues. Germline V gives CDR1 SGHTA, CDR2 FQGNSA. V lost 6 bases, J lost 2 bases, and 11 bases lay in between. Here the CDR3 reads CASSSVVTYEQYF. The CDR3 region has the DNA TGTGCCAGCAGTTCCGTAGTGACCTACGAGCAGTACTTC. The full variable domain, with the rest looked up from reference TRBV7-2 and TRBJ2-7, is GAGVSQSPSNKVTEKGKDVELRCDPISGHTALYWYRQSLGQGLEFLIYFQGNSAPDKSGLPSDRFSAERTGGSVSTLTIQRTQQEDSAVYLCASSSVVTYEQYFGPGTRLTVT.

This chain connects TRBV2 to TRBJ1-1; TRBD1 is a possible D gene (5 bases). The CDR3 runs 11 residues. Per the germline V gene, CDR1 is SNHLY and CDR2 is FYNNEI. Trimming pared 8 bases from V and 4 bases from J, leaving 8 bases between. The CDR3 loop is CASGGFTEAFF. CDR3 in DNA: TGTGCCAGCGGGGGTTTCACTGAAGCTTTCTTT.

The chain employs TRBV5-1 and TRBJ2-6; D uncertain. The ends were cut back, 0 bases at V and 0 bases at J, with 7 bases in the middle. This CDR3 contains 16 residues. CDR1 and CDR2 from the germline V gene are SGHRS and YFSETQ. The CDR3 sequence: CASSLGVSSGANVLTF. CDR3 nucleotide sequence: TGCGCCAGCAGCTTGGGAGTGTCCTCTGGGGCCAACGTCCTGACTTTC.

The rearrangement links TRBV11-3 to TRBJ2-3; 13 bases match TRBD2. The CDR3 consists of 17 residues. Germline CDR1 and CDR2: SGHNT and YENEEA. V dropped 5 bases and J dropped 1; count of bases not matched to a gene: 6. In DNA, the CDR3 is TGTGCCAGCAGCCCCCGGACTAGCGGGGGCCGCACAGATACGCAGTATTTT. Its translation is CASSPRTSGGRTDTQYF.

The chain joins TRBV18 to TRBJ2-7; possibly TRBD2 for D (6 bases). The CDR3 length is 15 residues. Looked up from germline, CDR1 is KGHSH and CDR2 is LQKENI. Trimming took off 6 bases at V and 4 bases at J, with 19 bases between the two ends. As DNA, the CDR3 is TGTGCCAGCTCCCCCCCGGGTGGGGGAGGATACGAGCAGTACTTC. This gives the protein CASSPPGGGGYEQYF.